What follows describes a single T cell receptor beta chain. The age range of participants was 18 to 89 years, with residence in under 25 US areas. Each participant's cohort was designated according to participant-reported clinical history. In the original analysis: Estimates of nucleated cell counts were drawn from the amplification of reference gene primers. The table came from immunoSEQ multiplex PCR; TCRdb's copy has only in-frame clones and leaves some out. The D gene and trimming were derived from the DNA, and the V and J assignments and clone size from that table. The table has about 280,000 clones, more than 80% seen once; the top ten hold 4.1%. The CDR3 is 14 residues long. Trimming cost V 3 bases and J 6 bases; bases outside gene matches: 7. Germline V CDR1 and CDR2: SQVTM, ANQGSEA. This specimen comes from a study of blood T cell repertoires in COVID-19. Study-level background: In each case, the material was cDNA or gDNA derived from T cells, B-cell-depleted T cells, or PBMCs.

The receptor's source is a woman aged 25 to 39 with acute COVID-19. J is TRBJ2-1 and V is TRBV29-1; the match to TRBD1 covers 8 bases. Sequencing was done on a sample of PBMCs or T cells enriched from blood (not recorded which). The CDR3 DNA reads as TGCAGCGTTGATCGTCAGGGGGCGGGCAATGAGCAGTTCTTC. Translating gives CSVDRQGAGNEQFF.